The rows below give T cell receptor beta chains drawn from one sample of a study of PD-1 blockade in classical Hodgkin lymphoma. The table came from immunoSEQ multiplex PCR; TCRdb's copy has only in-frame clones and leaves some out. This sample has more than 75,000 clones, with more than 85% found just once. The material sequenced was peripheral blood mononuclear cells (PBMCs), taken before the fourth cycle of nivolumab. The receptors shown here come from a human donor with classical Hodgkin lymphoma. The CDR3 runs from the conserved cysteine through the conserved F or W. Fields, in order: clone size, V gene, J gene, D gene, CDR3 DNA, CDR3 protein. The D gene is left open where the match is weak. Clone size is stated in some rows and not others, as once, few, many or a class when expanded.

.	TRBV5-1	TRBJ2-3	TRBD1	TGCGCCAGCAGCCGAGACAGGGCTGGAGATACGCAGTATTTT	CASSRDRAGDTQYF
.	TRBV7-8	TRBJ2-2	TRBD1	TGTGCCAGCAGCTTCCGGACAGGGCTTAGACCCGGGGAGCTGTTTTTT	CASSFRTGLRPGELFF
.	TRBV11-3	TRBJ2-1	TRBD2	TGTGCCAGCAGCCAGAGGAGCGGGAGTTACAATGAGCAGTTCTTC	CASSQRSGSYNEQFF
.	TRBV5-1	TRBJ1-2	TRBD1	TGCGCCAGCAGCTCGGTTACAGGGGGAGTGTATGGCTACACCTTC	CASSSVTGGVYGYTF
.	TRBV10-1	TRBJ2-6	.	TGCGCCAGCATGGGGCCTGGGGCCAACGTCCTGACTTTC	CASMGPGANVLTF
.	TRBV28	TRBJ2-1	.	TGTGCCAGCGATACGAGTATAGGCCACAATGAGCAGTTCTTC	CASDTSIGHNEQFF
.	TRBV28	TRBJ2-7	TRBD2	TGTGCCAGCAGTTTCTTTGGACTAGCGGGCTACGAGCAGTACTTC	CASSFFGLAGYEQYF
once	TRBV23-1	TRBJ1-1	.	TGCGCCAGCAGTAAGGGTTGTGAAGCTTTCTTT	CASSKGCEAFF
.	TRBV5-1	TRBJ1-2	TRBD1	TGCGCCAGCAGCTTGGCCTGGACAGGCGACCGTAACTATGGCTACACCTTC	CASSLAWTGDRNYGYTF
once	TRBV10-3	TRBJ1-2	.	TGTGCCATCAGTGAGCGCCCAAGCCGGTATGGCTACACCTTC	CAISERPSRYGYTF
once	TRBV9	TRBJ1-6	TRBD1	TGTGCCAGCAGCTTCCGCCGGGACAGCAGCTCACCCCTCCACTTT	CASSFRRDSSSPLHF
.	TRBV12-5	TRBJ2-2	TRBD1	TGTGCTAGTGGTTTTGGGACAGGCGGCACCGGGGAGCTGTTTTTT	CASGFGTGGTGELFF
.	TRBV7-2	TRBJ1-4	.	TGTGCCAGCAGCTTAGTTCTGGGGTGGGATGAAAAACTGTTTTTT	CASSLVLGWDEKLFF
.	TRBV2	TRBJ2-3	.	TGTGCCAGCAGTGCGGGGGCGACTAGCACAGATACGCAGTATTTT	CASSAGATSTDTQYF
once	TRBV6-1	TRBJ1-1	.	TGTGCCAGCAGTGATACCCTCTGGGAAAGCCCTGAAGCTTTCTTT	CASSDTLWESPEAFF
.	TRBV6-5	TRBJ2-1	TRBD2	TGTGCCAGCAGTAACGGACTAGCGGGTAACAATGAGCAGTTCTTC	CASSNGLAGNNEQFF
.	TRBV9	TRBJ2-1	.	TGTGCCAGCAGCGTCGAGGACTCACTTTACAATGAGCAGTTCTTC	CASSVEDSLYNEQFF
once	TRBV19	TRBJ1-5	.	TGTGCCAGTAGTATAGGTGATCAGCCCCAGCATTTT	CASSIGDQPQHF
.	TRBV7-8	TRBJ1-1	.	TGTGCCAGCTCTACCCAGGTGGGGAACACTGAAGCTTTCTTT	CASSTQVGNTEAFF
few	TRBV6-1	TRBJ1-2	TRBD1	TGTGCCAGCAGGGGGACAGGGAGTCGATACTATGGCTACACCTTC	CASRGTGSRYYGYTF
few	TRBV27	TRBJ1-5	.	TGTGCCAGCGGGGTGGGTGTGCGGCCCCAGCATTTT	CASGVGVRPQHF
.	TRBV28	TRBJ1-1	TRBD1	TGTGCCAGCAGTTACACCTTTATCCCAGGGGGAGCTTTCTTT	CASSYTFIPGGAFF
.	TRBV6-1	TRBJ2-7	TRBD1	TGTGCCAGCAGTGGTCTTAACAGGGGTACCTACGAGCAGTACTTC	CASSGLNRGTYEQYF
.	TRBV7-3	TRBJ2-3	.	TGTGCCAGCAGCTTTGGGTCCGATACGCAGTATTTT	CASSFGSDTQYF
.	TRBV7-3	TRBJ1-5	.	TGTGCCAGCAGCTTAGTGGGCGAAATTAGCAATCAGCCCCAGCATTTT	CASSLVGEISNQPQHF
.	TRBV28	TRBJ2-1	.	TGTGCCAGCAGTTTAGGGGTCACTAGGGAGCAGTTCTTC	CASSLGVTREQFF
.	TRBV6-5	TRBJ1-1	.	TGTGCCAGCAGTTACGAGAATGCGAACACTGAAGCTTTCTTT	CASSYENANTEAFF
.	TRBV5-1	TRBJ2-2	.	TGCGCCAGCACCTTCGGATTTGCGGGCGCGAACACCGGGGAGCTGTTTTTT	CASTFGFAGANTGELFF
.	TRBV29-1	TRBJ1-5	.	TGCAGCGTTGCCCCCTCAACAGGGAGCAATCAGCCCCAGCATTTT	CSVAPSTGSNQPQHF
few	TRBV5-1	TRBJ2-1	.	TGCGCCAGCAGCTTGGAGGGTAGCCCTGGAACCAATGAGCAGTTCTTC	CASSLEGSPGTNEQFF
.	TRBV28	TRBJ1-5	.	TGTGCCAGCAGTTTAATTTGGTCCACCCCGGCCCAGCATTTT	CASSLIWSTPAQHF
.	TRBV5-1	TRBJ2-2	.	TGCGCCAGCAGCTTGACGAGGGGGGACACCGGGGAGCTGTTTTTT	CASSLTRGDTGELFF
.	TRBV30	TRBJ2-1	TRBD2	TGTGCCTGGAGTGCGGGACTAGCGGGGCCTAGGGGCTACAATGAGCAGTTCTTC	CAWSAGLAGPRGYNEQFF
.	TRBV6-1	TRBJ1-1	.	TGTGCCAGCAGTGACACTGGCCAAGTGAACACTGAAGCTTTCTTT	CASSDTGQVNTEAFF
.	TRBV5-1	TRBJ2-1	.	TGCGCCAGCAGCCCCATACCAGGGTCCTCCTACAATGAGCAGTTCTTC	CASSPIPGSSYNEQFF
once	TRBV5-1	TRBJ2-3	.	TGCGCCAGCAACCCCGTGGACGCCCCGGATACGCAGTATTTT	CASNPVDAPDTQYF
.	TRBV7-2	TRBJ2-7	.	TGTGCCAGCAGCTTAGGTGGGAGTGCTACCTACGAGCAGTACTTC	CASSLGGSATYEQYF
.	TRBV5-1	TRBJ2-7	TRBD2	TGCGCCAGCGGCCTCGAACTAGCGGGGGCCTACGAGCAGTACTTC	CASGLELAGAYEQYF
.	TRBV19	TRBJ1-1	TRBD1	TGTGCCAGTAGTGAGGACAGGGCCACTGAAGCTTTCTTT	CASSEDRATEAFF
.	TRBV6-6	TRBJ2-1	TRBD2	TGTGCCAGCAGTTACGCGGGAGAGGAAAATGAGCAGTTCTTC	CASSYAGEENEQFF
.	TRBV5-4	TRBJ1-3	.	TGTGCCAGCAGGTATTGTAGGAGGGCCTCTGGAAACACCATATATTTT	CASRYCRRASGNTIYF
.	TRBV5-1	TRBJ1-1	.	TGCGCCAGCTCCGTCACAAACACTGAAGCTTTCTTT	CASSVTNTEAFF
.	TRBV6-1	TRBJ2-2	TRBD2	TGTGCCAGCAGTGCGACTAGCGACGCCGGGGAGCTGTTTTTT	CASSATSDAGELFF
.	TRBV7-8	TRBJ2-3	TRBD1	TGTGCCAGCAGCTCCGACAGGGGTCGTAGCACAGATACGCAGTATTTT	CASSSDRGRSTDTQYF
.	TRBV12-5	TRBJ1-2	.	TGTGCTAGTGGCCAACGAGAACAGGGTTATGGCTACACCTTC	CASGQREQGYGYTF
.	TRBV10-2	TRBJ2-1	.	TGCGCCAGCACCAGGAGATCCTACAATGAGCAGTTCTTC	CASTRRSYNEQFF
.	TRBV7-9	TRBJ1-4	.	TGTGCCAGCAGCATGGTGGGACCTAATGAAAAACTGTTTTTT	CASSMVGPNEKLFF
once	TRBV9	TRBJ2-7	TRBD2	TGTGCCAGCAGCGTAGCTCCACTAGCGGGAGAAGCATACGAGCAGTACTTC	CASSVAPLAGEAYEQYF